The clone carrying this T cell receptor beta chain was seen at least ten times. The antigen is undetermined. The data stem from a study of tumor-infiltrating lymphocytes in primary liver carcinoma. About the study: Spanning 30 to 69 years of age, the patients were men and women. Findings of the study overall: Tumors significantly exceeded blood in top-250-clone fraction (p = 0.039).

A constant-region primer primed TCR beta cDNA synthesis from about 490 ng of total RNA. Slightly modified ARM-PCR with three nested multiplex PCR rounds yielded TCR beta libraries. TCRdb independently ran MiXCR on the multiplex PCR reads; one entry per CDR3 protein. The sample contains approximately 73,000 distinct CDR3 sequences, over 55% of which appear only once. Unsorted bulk tissue of roughly 18-31 mg yielded co-extracted RNA and DNA. The patients carried chronic HBV infection and had received no treatment. The receptor comes from a woman in her fifties or sixties with primary liver carcinoma and hepatitis B virus infection. Input material: liver tumor tissue from sampling region 4. Regarding subset: tumor region T4, right-lateral pole.

CDR3 DNA: TGTGCCAGCAGCCACCCGTCGAGCGAGCAGTACTTC. This translates into CASSHPSSEQYF. V and J are TRBV4-2 and TRBJ2-7; D ambiguous. Trimming took 3 bases from V and 6 from J, leaving 9 bases between them. The CDR3 sequence is 12 residues long. The V gene's germline CDR1 is LGHNA and CDR2 YNFKEQ.